Presented here are 18 T cell receptor beta chains from one specimen sequenced in a study of T-cell reconstitution after alpha-beta-depleted transplantation in children. During its preparation, the TCRbeta library received unique molecular identifiers. TCRdb reanalysed the PCR reads using MiXCR and keeps one entry per CDR3 protein. The table includes about 980,000 distinct CDR3 sequences, roughly 29% detected once. The starting material was PBMCs, mostly from graft donor cells, obtained 360 days after TCRalphabeta/CD19-depleted stem cell transplant. Receptor source: a boy younger than two who had a stem cell transplant for SCID, so the T cells may come from the graft donor.

Turning to this clonotype: One end of the junction is discordant with germline, which a read error may explain. This chain uses TRBV12-3 or TRBV12-4 with TRBJ2-3; TRBD2 might be the D (6 bases). This CDR3 comprises 15 residues. The CDR3 region is CVSSYGRGSTDTQYF. The CDR3 DNA is TGTGTCAGCAGTTACGGGCGGGGAAGCACAGATACGCAGTATTTT.

The chain is built from TRBV7-7 and TRBJ2-1, with 15 bases lining up with TRBD2. V lost 5 bases to trimming and J lost 5 bases; unmatched junction nucleotides: 7. The CDR3 extends over 17 amino acids. The germline V gene encodes CDR1 SSHAT and CDR2 FNYEAQ (reference sequence). As DNA, the CDR3 is TGTGCCAGCAGCCCGGGACTAGCGGGGGGTCGTCACAATGAGCAGTTCTTC. This sequence encodes CASSPGLAGGRHNEQFF.

There are a few counts of this clonotype. The V gene is TRBV4-1, the J gene TRBJ2-7; possible D gene TRBD1, 6 bases. The CDR3 is 15 amino acids. V was cut by 0 bases and J by 3 bases, with 12 bases left in between. Germline V gene sequence: CDR1 MGHRA, CDR2 YSYEKL. The CDR3 spells CASSQDSGQFYEQYF. The CDR3 DNA sequence: TGCGCCAGCAGCCAAGATAGTGGACAGTTCTACGAGCAGTACTTC.

This clonotype occurred a few times. The rearrangement links TRBV20-1 to TRBJ2-7; D call uncertain. Germline V gene lookup returns CDR1 DFQATT and CDR2 SNEGSKA (reference sequence). Deletions cut 0 bases from V and 3 bases from J, with 9 bases between. The CDR3 runs 13 residues. This CDR3 is CSARDPPLYEQYF. For the CDR3, the DNA is TGCAGTGCTAGAGATCCCCCCCTCTACGAGCAGTACTTC.

This chain uses TRBV28 with TRBJ2-7; 9 bases match TRBD1. From germline, CDR1 is MDHEN and CDR2 SYDVKM. V shed 5 bases, J shed 5 bases, and the junction held 7 bases outside the gene matches. The CDR3 contains 14 residues. CDR3 coding DNA: TGTGCCAGCAGTAGAAACACAGGGGGCCACGAGCAGTACTTC. Protein: CASSRNTGGHEQYF.

This clonotype was counted a few times. V gene TRBV12-3 or TRBV12-4 combines with J gene TRBJ2-1; perhaps TRBD1 as D (6 bases). V lost 8 bases and J lost 2, with 16 bases in between. CDR3 size: 15 residues. CDR3 coding DNA: TGTGCCAGCGCGATGACTACAGGGACCTACAATGAGCAGTTCTTC. Protein: CASAMTTGTYNEQFF.

This clonotype was counted between two and nine times. As DNA, the CDR3 is TGTGCCAGCAGCTTAGCGGTACCGGTCCAAGAGACCCAGTACTTC. Its translation: CASSLAVPVQETQYF. The V gene is TRBV7-2, the J gene TRBJ2-5; no reliable D call. Trimming removed 0 bases at V and 1 base at J, with 9 bases between. The length of the CDR3 is 15 residues. Germline V CDR1 and CDR2: SGHTA, FQGNSA. Variable domain in full (rest from reference TRBV7-2 and TRBJ2-5): GAGVSQSPSNKVTEKGKDVELRCDPISGHTALYWYRQSLGQGLEFLIYFQGNSAPDKSGLPSDRFSAERTGGSVSTLTIQRTQQEDSAVYLCASSLAVPVQETQYFGPGTRLLVL.

A few counts support this clonotype. J is TRBJ2-3 and V is TRBV9; 11 bases agree with TRBD2. The CDR3 runs 19 residues. Germline V gives CDR1 SGDLS, CDR2 YYNGEE. J gave up 6 bases and V 3 bases, and 18 bases lay outside the gene matches. The CDR3 protein is CASSATTPGLAATGDTQYF. As DNA, the CDR3 is TGTGCCAGCAGCGCGACGACTCCGGGACTAGCGGCAACGGGGGATACGCAGTATTTT.

This clonotype has a handful of counts. The chain employs TRBV12-3 or TRBV12-4 and TRBJ2-1; D is undetermined. CDR3 size: 16 residues. Deletions cut 7 bases from V and 0 bases from J, with 16 bases between. This CDR3 reads CASKPRQASSYNEQFF. The CDR3 nucleotides read TGTGCCAGCAAACCGCGGCAGGCTAGCTCCTACAATGAGCAGTTCTTC.

This clonotype showed up just a few times. This chain connects TRBV20-1 to TRBJ1-1, with D unclear. V shed 5 bases and J shed 0 bases, with 13 bases lying between them. The CDR3 runs to 14 residues. CDR1 and CDR2 (germline): DFQATT, SNEGSKA (reference sequence). The CDR3 DNA reads as TGCAGTGCTCCCCCCAGGTTTCTGAACACTGAAGCTTTCTTT. As protein: CSAPPRFLNTEAFF.

This clonotype occurred once. CDR3 residues: CASSLMPGQGPYEQYF. The CDR3 bases are TGTGCCAGCAGTCTTATGCCGGGACAGGGGCCCTACGAGCAGTACTTC. J is TRBJ2-7 and V is TRBV6-2 or TRBV6-3, with 10 positions matching TRBD1. Germline CDR1 reads MNHEY; CDR2 reads SVGEGT. With V trimmed by 5 bases and J by 2 bases, 9 bases remained unmatched. This CDR3 region has 16 residues.

The CDR3 here is CASGTGGVTLEQFF. The CDR3, as DNA: TGTGCCAGCGGGACCGGCGGGGTAACGCTTGAGCAGTTCTTC. The gene calls are TRBV28 and TRBJ2-1; D is perhaps TRBD2 (6 bases). V was pared by 8 bases and J by 9 bases, with 20 bases between. The CDR3 is 14 amino acids. Germline V gene sequence: CDR1 MDHEN, CDR2 SYDVKM.

The chain has TRBV5-1 and TRBJ2-2; the match to TRBD1 covers 8 bases. This CDR3 spans 16 amino acids. Germline trimming cut 3 bases from V and 2 bases from J; bases unmatched to any gene: 6. Germline values: CDR1 SGHRS, CDR2 YFSETQ. CDR3 in DNA: TGCGCCAGCAGCTACCGGGACAGGAAAAACACCGGGGAGCTGTTTTTT. Protein sequence: CASSYRDRKNTGELFF.

The CDR3 DNA follows: TGTGCCAGCAGCTCATACCCCCGTCCATACGAGCAGTACTTC. Residues: CASSSYPRPYEQYF. V is TRBV28 and J is TRBJ2-7, with D unclear. Per germline, CDR1 MDHEN and CDR2 SYDVKM. V lost 6 bases and J lost 4, with 16 bases in between. The CDR3 loop spans 14 amino acids. Using reference TRBV28 and TRBJ2-7 for the parts outside the CDR3, the full variable domain is DVKVTQSSRYLVKRTGEKVFLECVQDMDHENMFWYRQDPGLGLRLIYFSYDVKMKEKGDIPEGYSVSREKKERFSLILESASTNQTSMYLCASSSYPRPYEQYFGPGTRLTVT.

The chain employs TRBV7-2 and TRBJ1-6; D might be TRBD1 (6 bases). This CDR3 region has 16 residues. V was trimmed by 1 base and J by 8 bases, leaving 15 bases between them. Germline CDR1 SGHTA, CDR2 FQGNSA. CDR3 region: CASSLEGGPWYSPLHF. For the CDR3, the DNA is TGTGCCAGCAGCTTAGAGGGGGGGCCCTGGTATTCACCCCTCCACTTT.

The chain couples TRBV6-5 to TRBJ2-3; D not certain. Per the germline V gene, CDR1 is MNHEY and CDR2 is SVGAGI. V was shortened by 3 bases and J by 2 bases, with 15 bases between the two germline ends. The CDR3 spans 16 residues. The CDR3 DNA reads as TGTGCCAGCAGTTATCCCAGGAGACTGTTCACAGATACGCAGTATTTT. It is translated as CASSYPRRLFTDTQYF.

The chain combines TRBV20-1 with TRBJ1-1, with D possibly being TRBD1 (6 bases). CDR3 length: 16 residues. V lost 5 bases, J lost 5 bases, and 24 bases lay in between. Germline V lookup: CDR1 DFQATT, CDR2 SNEGSKA (reference sequence). In DNA, the CDR3 is TGCAGTGCTCGGGCGTCGGGAACAGGGCGAAGGACTGAAGCTTTCTTT. Encoded protein: CSARASGTGRRTEAFF.

The chain recombines TRBV5-1 with TRBJ2-5, with a tentative D call TRBD2 (6 bases). V was pared by 2 bases and J by 4 bases, with 21 bases between. The V gene's germline CDR1 is SGHRS and CDR2 YFSETQ. CDR3 length equals 17 residues. CDR3 nucleotides: TGCGCCAGCAGCTTATCCCCCTACATCGGGAGAGGAGAGACCCAGTACTTC. This encodes CASSLSPYIGRGETQYF.